The 27 T cell receptor beta chains given below trace back to one sample, sequenced in a study of cytomegalovirus exposure and HLA in healthy donors. The study ran its PCR with 60 Vbeta and 13 Jbeta primers. Some clones are missing from TCRdb's copy, which holds only in-frame ones; the method was immunoSEQ multiplex PCR. The data contain 150,000 to 200,000 clones, around 78% of them singletons. The sequenced material came from PBMCs. The receptors were gathered from a man under 40 in good health and CMV-seronegative.

V and J are TRBV27 and TRBJ2-5; D not certain. Germline CDR1 MNHEY, CDR2 SMNVEV (reference sequence). The CDR3 length is 14 residues. V was trimmed by 2 bases and J by 3 bases, leaving 10 bases between them. The CDR3 spells CASSLHGDEETQYF. CDR3 nucleotide sequence: TGTGCCAGCAGTTTACACGGAGACGAAGAGACCCAGTACTTC.

The rearrangement links TRBV11-2 to TRBJ2-5; the match to TRBD1 covers 9 bases. This CDR3 comprises 14 residues. The V gene end was trimmed by 5 bases and the J gene end by 1 base; junction bases not matched to a gene: 2. From germline, CDR1 is SGHAT and CDR2 FQNNGV. The CDR3 reads CASSLQGAQETQYF. The CDR3 coding sequence is TGTGCCAGCAGCCTACAGGGGGCCCAAGAGACCCAGTACTTC.

This chain joins TRBV19 and TRBJ2-7, with 10 bases that match TRBD1. CDR1 LNHDA and CDR2 SQIVND come from the germline V gene (reference sequence). The CDR3 loop spans 14 amino acids. V trimming: 9 bases; J trimming: 6 bases; junction bases outside the gene matches: 11. In nucleotides, the CDR3 is TGTGCCAGCGAAAGGACAGGGGGTGTTTCCGAGCAGTACTTC. It specifies CASERTGGVSEQYF.

The chain joins TRBV11-2 to TRBJ2-7; TRBD2 matches at 8 bases. The CDR3 has 15 residues. Looked up from germline, CDR1 is SGHAT and CDR2 is FQNNGV. V dropped 0 bases and J dropped 3; count of bases not matched to a gene: 4. CDR3 amino acids: CASSLDLAGGYEQYF. The CDR3 coding sequence is TGTGCCAGCAGCTTAGATTTGGCGGGAGGCTACGAGCAGTACTTC.

This clone was counted between two and nine times. The V and J genes are TRBV5-6 and TRBJ1-2; D perhaps matches TRBD1 (5 bases). Germline V CDR1 and CDR2: SGHDT, YYEEEE. This CDR3 is 13 amino acids long. The V and J ends lost 4 bases and 2 bases respectively, with 9 bases between them. CDR3 in amino acids: CASSRTSNYGYTF. For the CDR3, the DNA is TGTGCCAGCAGCCGGACAAGCAACTATGGCTACACCTTC.

The gene calls are TRBV6-1 and TRBJ2-7; a possible D gene is TRBD1 (6 bases). The CDR3 is made up of 14 amino acids. From germline, CDR1 is MNHNS and CDR2 SASEGT. The germline V and J ends were trimmed by 6 bases and 1 base, with 13 bases remaining between them. CDR3 nucleotides: TGTGCCAGCAGCGAACAGGACAGTTCCTACGAGCAGTACTTC. Encoded protein: CASSEQDSSYEQYF.

This chain links TRBV28 with TRBJ2-6, with TRBD2 as a possible D gene (5 bases). The CDR3 is made up of 13 amino acids. Trimming cost V 7 bases and J 3 bases, with 7 bases left between them. Per germline, CDR1 MDHEN and CDR2 SYDVKM. The CDR3 loop is CASNGDGANVLTF. The CDR3 coding sequence is TGTGCCAGCAACGGGGATGGGGCCAACGTCCTGACTTTC.

The V call is TRBV13, the J call TRBJ2-7, with D perhaps TRBD2 (6 bases). The V end lost 3 bases, the J end lost 6 bases, and 15 bases lay between the germline ends. CDR1 and CDR2 from the germline V gene are PRHDT and FYEKMQ (reference sequence). This CDR3 is built from 14 residues. The CDR3 sequence is CASSFPSRAGEQYF. The CDR3 DNA is TGTGCCAGCAGCTTCCCGAGCAGAGCGGGCGAGCAGTACTTC. The entire variable domain, with the rest obtained from reference TRBV13 and TRBJ2-7, is as follows: AAGVIQSPRHLIKEKRETATLKCYPIPRHDTVYWYQQGPGQDPQFLISFYEKMQSDKGSIPDRFSAQQFSDYHSELNMSSLELGDSALYFCASSFPSRAGEQYFGPGTRLTVT.

This clone showed up just a few times. The chain joins TRBV7-6 to TRBJ2-5; 10 bases fit TRBD2. This CDR3 is 16 amino acids long. In germline, CDR1 is SGHVS, CDR2 FNYEAQ. V lost 3 bases and J lost 1; bases outside the gene matches: 5. DNA for the CDR3: TGTGCCAGCAGCTTCGGGTTAGCGGGAGGCCAAGAGACCCAGTACTTC. This sequence encodes CASSFGLAGGQETQYF.

The chain employs TRBV7-7 and TRBJ1-4; 7 bases match TRBD1. The CDR3 totals 13 residues. Germline V gene lookup returns CDR1 SSHAT and CDR2 FNYEAQ (reference sequence). The CDR3 DNA reads as TGTGCTAGCGGAACAGGGGTGGGTGAAAAACTGTTTTTT. Its protein product is CASGTGVGEKLFF.

This rearrangement joins TRBV27 to TRBJ2-1, with D uncertain. The CDR3 extends over 11 amino acids. Germline CDR1 and CDR2: MNHEY and SMNVEV (reference sequence). The germline V and J ends were trimmed by 7 bases and 6 bases, with 7 bases remaining between them. The CDR3 spells CASTRFNEQFF. The CDR3 coding sequence is TGTGCCAGCACCAGGTTCAATGAGCAGTTCTTC.

The chain is built from TRBV29-1 and TRBJ2-1, with D maybe TRBD2 (7 bases). Germline-derived CDR1 and CDR2 are SQVTM and ANQGSEA. This CDR3 region has 14 residues. The V and J ends lost 2 bases and 5 bases respectively, with 13 bases between them. The CDR3 DNA sequence: TGCAGCGTTGAAAGGGGGGAGGGGGACAATGAGCAGTTCTTC. It codes for CSVERGEGDNEQFF.

This clone was detected once. The CDR3: CASARVYEQFF. CDR3 coding DNA: TGTGCCAGCGCTCGAGTCTATGAGCAGTTCTTC. This sequence joins TRBV28 and TRBJ2-1; D uncertain. CDR3 length: 11 residues. Germline assignment: CDR1 MDHEN and CDR2 SYDVKM. Trimming removed 8 bases from V and 8 bases from J, with 10 bases in between.

The genes are TRBV9 and TRBJ2-1, with TRBD2 identical over 11 bases. In germline, CDR1 is SGDLS, CDR2 YYNGEE. This CDR3 has 16 residues. V lost 0 bases and J lost 13; bases outside the gene matches: 12. The CDR3: CASSVDILAGAWGQFF. DNA of the CDR3: TGTGCCAGCAGCGTAGACATACTAGCGGGAGCCTGGGGTCAGTTCTTC.

The V and J genes are TRBV4-1 and TRBJ2-2, with unresolved D. This CDR3 has 13 residues. Deletions cut 3 bases from V and 1 base from J, with 3 bases between. Germline CDR1 reads MGHRA; CDR2 reads YSYEKL. The CDR3 is CASSHRNTGELFF. The DNA of the CDR3 is TGCGCCAGCAGCCATAGGAACACCGGGGAGCTGTTTTTT.

The genes are TRBV28 and TRBJ1-1, with no clear D. V lost 6 bases, J lost 5 bases, and 10 bases lay in between. Germline V gene lookup returns CDR1 MDHEN and CDR2 SYDVKM. The CDR3 spans 12 residues. CDR3 bases: TGTGCCAGCAGGAGAGGAACAACTGAAGCTTTCTTT. It codes for CASRRGTTEAFF. Full variable domain (outside the CDR3, taken from reference TRBV28 and TRBJ1-1): DVKVTQSSRYLVKRTGEKVFLECVQDMDHENMFWYRQDPGLGLRLIYFSYDVKMKEKGDIPEGYSVSREKKERFSLILESASTNQTSMYLCASRRGTTEAFFGQGTRLTVV.

V is TRBV5-6 and J is TRBJ2-2, with D possibly TRBD1 on 5 matching bases. This CDR3 comprises 13 residues. The V gene lost 3 bases and the J gene lost 4 bases, with 7 bases spanning the gap. Germline CDR1 and CDR2: SGHDT and YYEEEE. The CDR3 DNA follows: TGTGCCAGCAGCTGGGGCCGCACCGGGGAGCTGTTTTTT. It is translated as CASSWGRTGELFF. Full variable domain (remainder filled in from reference TRBV5-6 and TRBJ2-2): DAGVTQSPTHLIKTRGQQVTLRCSPKSGHDTVSWYQQALGQGPQFIFQYYEEEERQRGNFPDRFSGHQFPNYSSELNVNALLLGDSALYLCASSWGRTGELFFGEGSRLTVL.

V and J are TRBV7-9 and TRBJ2-3; a weak D match, TRBD2 (6 bases). The CDR3 covers 15 residues. Trimming removed 4 bases at V and 2 bases at J, with 13 bases between. In germline, CDR1 is SEHNR, CDR2 FQNEAQ (reference sequence). The DNA of the CDR3 is TGTGCCAGCAGCTACACAGCGGGTAACACAGATACGCAGTATTTT. This codes for CASSYTAGNTDTQYF.

This clone was picked up one time. V is TRBV6-1 and J is TRBJ1-5, with D tentatively TRBD1 (5 bases). V was cut by 4 bases and J by 7 bases, with 8 bases left in between. The CDR3 sequence is 12 residues long. Germline V gives CDR1 MNHNS, CDR2 SASEGT. CDR3 loop: CASSGRGQPQHF. For the CDR3, the DNA is TGTGCCAGCAGTGGTCGGGGGCAGCCCCAGCATTTT.

The chain employs TRBV6-7 and TRBJ2-4; possibly TRBD1 for D (5 bases). TRBV6-7 is assigned to the ORF class and has an uncertain function. The CDR3 covers 18 residues. The ends were cut back, 0 bases at V and 0 bases at J, with 15 bases in the middle. CDR3: CASSYSIYRPLAKNIQYF. DNA of the CDR3: TGTGCCAGCAGTTACTCGATCTACAGGCCCCTAGCCAAAAACATTCAGTACTTC.

The CDR3 nucleotides are TGTGCCAGCAGCTTGGTTGGGATGGTGGGGAGAGATTCACCCCTCCACTTT. Translation: CASSLVGMVGRDSPLHF. J is TRBJ1-6 and V is TRBV5-6, with D unclear. The germline V gene encodes CDR1 SGHDT and CDR2 YYEEEE. CDR3 length: 17 residues. With 0 bases removed from V and 8 bases from J, the gap between germline ends came to 18 bases.

The chain is built from TRBV5-4 and TRBJ2-6; D is unclear. V was clipped by 4 bases and J by 2 bases, with 13 bases between them. Germline V gene data show CDR1 as SGHNT and CDR2 as YYREEE (reference sequence). The CDR3 totals 16 residues. This chain's CDR3 is CASSPAAVTGANVLTF. The CDR3 nucleotides are TGTGCCAGCAGCCCCGCGGCCGTCACTGGGGCCAACGTCCTGACTTTC.

The rearrangement joins TRBV25-1 to TRBJ2-7; 13 nucleotides agree with TRBD2. J was trimmed by 3 bases and V by 2 bases; bases with no gene match: 4. This CDR3 region has 16 residues. Germline CDR1 reads MGHDK; CDR2 reads SYGVNS. CDR3 region: CASSEPGLAGIYEQYF. The CDR3 DNA sequence: TGTGCCAGCAGTGAACCGGGACTAGCGGGAATCTACGAGCAGTACTTC.

The chain uses TRBV27 and TRBJ1-2; 10 bases fit TRBD1. CDR3 length: 17 amino acids. Looked up from germline, CDR1 is MNHEY and CDR2 is SMNVEV (reference sequence). Trimming at V came to 4 bases and at J to 6 bases, leaving 14 bases not matched to a gene. The CDR3 protein is CASSSLKTGQGVNGYTF. In DNA form, the CDR3 reads TGTGCCAGCAGTTCCCTAAAGACCGGACAGGGGGTGAATGGCTACACCTTC.

Details on this clone: The same CDR3 can be traced to other DNA sequences in this sample. The chain is built from TRBV30 and TRBJ2-7, with 11 bases fitting TRBD1. Trimming removed 3 bases from V and 5 bases from J; junction bases left unmatched: 3. Germline V gene sequence: CDR1 GTSNPN, CDR2 SVGIG (reference sequence). This CDR3 comprises 13 residues. CDR3 in amino acids: CAWSRDRGNEQYF. CDR3 nucleotides: TGTGCCTGGAGCAGGGACAGGGGGAACGAGCAGTACTTC.

A word on this clone: The junction does not match germline at one end; this may be a read error. Other DNA sequences in this specimen translate into the identical CDR3. DNA of the CDR3: TGTGCCAGCAGCCCGGGGGGCACTGAGGCTTTCTTT. Translation gives CASSPGGTEAFF. This chain links TRBV7-9 with TRBJ1-1, with D tentatively TRBD1 (6 bases). There are 12 residues in the CDR3. The V gene's germline CDR1 is SEHNR and CDR2 FQNEAQ (reference sequence).

This rearrangement joins TRBV7-6 to TRBJ2-7; a weak D match, TRBD2 (6 bases). Germline V gene sequence: CDR1 SGHVS, CDR2 FNYEAQ. The V end was cut by 3 bases, the J end by 2 bases, with 14 bases between. This CDR3 has 15 residues. CDR3 residues: CASSFKSGAAYEQYF. The CDR3 region has the DNA TGTGCCAGCAGCTTCAAATCGGGAGCCGCCTACGAGCAGTACTTC.